A single sample is the source of the 32 T cell receptor beta chains below, sequenced in a study of T cells in localized non-small cell lung cancer. Measured with immunoSEQ multiplex PCR; TCRdb has only the in-frame clones, and not every one. The table shows 2,000 to 2,500 clones, with 30% to 40% occurring only once. The source material was normal lung tissue next to the tumor, sampled before any cancer treatment. The receptors derive from a male donor aged 60 or over with stage I squamous cell lung carcinoma.

This rearrangement joins TRBV6-1 to TRBJ1-1; D ambiguous. There are 15 residues in the CDR3. Germline CDR1 and CDR2: MNHNS and SASEGT. Trimming pared 1 base from V and 5 bases from J, leaving 14 bases between. CDR3 region: CASSEVGKPGTEAFF. CDR3 nucleotide sequence: TGTGCCAGCAGTGAAGTTGGGAAACCTGGGACTGAAGCTTTCTTT.

The chain joins TRBV30 to TRBJ1-5; no definite D call. V was trimmed by 0 bases and J by 7 bases, leaving 10 bases between them. CDR1 and CDR2 from the germline V gene are GTSNPN and SVGIG (reference sequence). The CDR3 extends over 13 amino acids. CDR3 sequence reads: CAWSVSKSQPQHF. Written as DNA, the CDR3 is TGTGCCTGGAGTGTTTCAAAGAGCCAGCCCCAGCATTTT.

The chain couples TRBV11-3 to TRBJ2-3; D may be TRBD2 (5 bases). The CDR3 loop spans 15 amino acids. CDR1 and CDR2 (germline): SGHNT, YENEEA. With 3 bases removed from V and 1 base from J, the gap between germline ends came to 11 bases. In nucleotides, the CDR3 is TGTGCCAGCAGCTTGGAAATACTAGGCACAGATACGCAGTATTTT. Translated, it gives CASSLEILGTDTQYF. The full variable domain, with the rest looked up from reference TRBV11-3 and TRBJ2-3, is EAGVVQSPRYKIIEKKQPVAFWCNPISGHNTLYWYLQNLGQGPELLIRYENEEAVDDSQLPKDRFSAERLKGVDSTLKIQPAELGDSAVYLCASSLEILGTDTQYFGPGTRLTVL.

The table lists this clone with a count of one. V usage is TRBV18 and J usage is TRBJ1-1, with TRBD1 identical over 10 bases. With 5 bases clipped from V and 7 bases from J, the junction kept 7 bases outside the gene matches. CDR1 is KGHSH, CDR2 LQKENI, per germline. This CDR3 has 14 residues. As DNA, the CDR3 is TGTGCCAGCTCAGAGACAGGGGGCGACGGTGAAGCTTTCTTT. This translates into CASSETGGDGEAFF.

The V gene is TRBV6-8, the J gene TRBJ1-5; 7 positions match TRBD1. This CDR3 has 16 amino acids. Germline loops: CDR1 MNHGY, CDR2 SAAAGT. V lost 6 bases, J lost 2 bases, and 10 bases stayed unmatched. The CDR3 loop reads CASSPTGIGRNQPQHF. The CDR3 region has the DNA TGTGCCAGCAGCCCGACAGGGATCGGGCGCAATCAGCCCCAGCATTTT.

This clone counts as large. J is TRBJ2-7 and V is TRBV29-1; possible D gene TRBD1, 6 bases. Germline loops: CDR1 SQVTM, CDR2 ANQGSEA. The length of the CDR3 is 13 residues. Trimming left V 5 bases short and J 1 base short, with 12 bases between. In DNA form, the CDR3 reads TGCAGCGTTCAGGACAGCGATTCCTACGAGCAGTACTTC. Translating it yields CSVQDSDSYEQYF.

The rearrangement joins TRBV7-6 to TRBJ2-1; 12 positions match TRBD2. CDR3 length: 16 amino acids. Germline V CDR1 and CDR2: SGHVS, FNYEAQ. With 5 bases clipped from V and 8 bases from J, the junction kept 10 bases outside the gene matches. In nucleotides, the CDR3 is TGTGCCAGCAGCCAAGAACCTAGCGGGGGGGGCTATGAGCAGTTCTTC. Translated, it gives CASSQEPSGGGYEQFF.

This clone appeared a single time. J is TRBJ2-1 and V is TRBV18; TRBD2 is a possible D gene (5 bases). The germline V gene has CDR1 KGHSH and CDR2 LQKENI. The CDR3 spans 15 residues. V lost 3 bases to trimming and J lost 6 bases, with 15 bases between them. The CDR3 DNA follows: TGTGCCAGCTCACCTCCAACGGGATCAGGCAATGAGCAGTTCTTC. Its protein product is CASSPPTGSGNEQFF. The whole variable domain, filled in from reference TRBV18 and TRBJ2-1, reads NAGVMQNPRHLVRRRGQEARLRCSPMKGHSHVYWYRQLPEEGLKFMVYLQKENIIDESGMPKERFSAEFPKEGPSILRIQQVVRGDSAAYFCASSPPTGSGNEQFFGPGTRLTVL.

The chain carries TRBV11-3 and TRBJ1-2; a possible D gene is TRBD1 (6 bases). CDR3 size: 16 residues. The germline gives CDR1 SGHNT, CDR2 YENEEA. Trimming shortened V by 0 bases and J by 2 bases, and 13 bases separated the two germline ends. The CDR3 spells CASSLDYGTLNYGYTF. CDR3 coding DNA: TGTGCCAGCAGCTTAGATTACGGGACACTCAACTATGGCTACACCTTC.

This clone was seen only a few times. This chain joins TRBV7-2 and TRBJ1-6; no firm D call. Looked up from germline, CDR1 is SGHTA and CDR2 is FQGNSA. V lost 4 bases and J 7 bases, leaving 8 bases between the germline ends. The CDR3 consists of 13 residues. In nucleotides, the CDR3 is TGTGCCAGCAGCTCACTTCCGAATTCACCCCTCCACTTT. Translation: CASSSLPNSPLHF.

The chain joins TRBV19 to TRBJ1-2, with 7 nucleotides matching TRBD1. Germline V gene data show CDR1 as LNHDA and CDR2 as SQIVND (reference sequence). The V and J ends lost 10 bases and 6 bases, in that order; junction bases with no gene match: 11. The CDR3 runs 13 residues. The CDR3, as DNA: TGTGCCACACAACGAGGGGGCCCGGATGGCTACACCTTC. Residues: CATQRGGPDGYTF.

This sequence joins TRBV29-1 and TRBJ1-2; 7 bases match TRBD1. The CDR3 extends over 13 amino acids. V lost 4 bases, J lost 6 bases, and 8 bases stayed unmatched. The germline V gene has CDR1 SQVTM and CDR2 ANQGSEA. CDR3 nucleotide sequence: TGCAGCGTTGTGCGGGACAGCCTTAATGGCTACACCTTC. Protein: CSVVRDSLNGYTF.

By sample share, this clone is medium-sized (0.01 to 0.1%). This chain joins TRBV11-3 and TRBJ1-3; D is possibly TRBD1 (6 bases). V was trimmed by 8 bases and J by 1 base, leaving 15 bases between them. Germline CDR1 and CDR2: SGHNT and YENEEA. CDR3 length equals 15 residues. CDR3 bases: TGTGCCAGCGCTGCAGGGGTCTATTCTGGAAACACCATATATTTT. As protein: CASAAGVYSGNTIYF.

This clone was detected a few times. The chain links TRBV28 to TRBJ2-2, with TRBD1 matching 9 bases. The ends lost 5 bases at V and 3 bases at J; junction bases unmatched: 7. Per the germline V gene, CDR1 is MDHEN and CDR2 is SYDVKM. The CDR3 runs to 16 residues. CDR3 residues: CASSPGQGSDTGELFF. The CDR3 DNA reads TGTGCCAGCAGTCCGGGACAGGGATCGGACACCGGGGAGCTGTTTTTT.

The chain carries TRBV9 and TRBJ1-1; D gene uncertain. This CDR3 is built from 15 residues. Trimming took 0 bases from V and 0 from J, leaving 9 bases between them. The germline V gene encodes CDR1 SGDLS and CDR2 YYNGEE. This CDR3 is CASSVDGTMNTEAFF. Here the CDR3 DNA reads TGTGCCAGCAGCGTAGACGGAACCATGAACACTGAAGCTTTCTTT.

The J gene is TRBJ2-5, the V gene TRBV14; 7 bases are a match to TRBD2. Germline V gene data show CDR1 as SGHDN and CDR2 as FVKESK. This CDR3 contains 14 residues. The ends lost 1 base at V and 4 bases at J; junction bases unmatched: 3. The CDR3 coding sequence is TGTGCCAGCAGCCAAGCGGGACTACTAGAGACCCAGTACTTC. Its translation is CASSQAGLLETQYF.

The chain is built from TRBV11-3 and TRBJ1-2, with D tentatively TRBD1 (6 bases). V lost 7 bases and J 2 bases, leaving 14 bases between the germline ends. Germline CDR1 is SGHNT and CDR2 is YENEEA. The CDR3 covers 14 residues. CDR3 protein: CASNSQGYNYGYTF. CDR3 coding DNA: TGTGCCAGCAACTCACAGGGATACAACTATGGCTACACCTTC.

This clone is categorized as medium-sized. The chain links TRBV9 to TRBJ1-1, with 7 bases lining up with TRBD1. The length of the CDR3 is 12 residues. The junction had 7 bases not matched to a gene; V was cut back by 4 bases and J by 10 bases. Germline V gene lookup returns CDR1 SGDLS and CDR2 YYNGEE. The CDR3 bases are TGTGCCAGCAGCTTAGCGGGACAGATAGCTTTCTTT. It is translated as CASSLAGQIAFF.

Notes on this clone: A read error may produce the germline difference seen at one junction end. The V call is TRBV7-7, the J call TRBJ2-1; 11 bases fit TRBD2. The CDR3 runs to 17 residues. Germline loops: CDR1 SSHAT, CDR2 FNYEAQ (reference sequence). CDR3 sequence (DNA): TGTGCTAGCAGCCCGGGACTAGCGGAGACCATATACAATGAGCAGTTCTTC. Translated, it gives CASSPGLAETIYNEQFF.

This clone was seen a few times. J is TRBJ2-2 and V is TRBV28; D not certain. The germline CDR1 and CDR2 sequences are MDHEN and SYDVKM. V lost 3 bases, J lost 5 bases, and 13 bases lay in between. This CDR3 has 15 residues. For the CDR3, the DNA is TGTGCCAGCAGTTTCCCGGAGCGCGCGACCGGGGAGCTGTTTTTT. It codes for CASSFPERATGELFF.

This clone was seen only a few times. This CDR3 reads CASSLTGAYNEQFF. As DNA, the CDR3 is TGTGCCAGCAGTTTGACAGGGGCTTACAATGAGCAGTTCTTC. V and J are TRBV6-8 and TRBJ2-1; TRBD1 matches at 8 bases. Trimming at V came to 4 bases and at J to 4 bases, leaving 3 bases not matched to a gene. This CDR3 has 14 amino acids. The germline CDR1 and CDR2 sequences are MNHGY and SAAAGT.

The rearrangement joins TRBV9 to TRBJ2-7, with D perhaps TRBD1 or TRBD2 (6 bases each). This CDR3 contains 15 residues. Looked up from germline, CDR1 is SGDLS and CDR2 is YYNGEE. Trimming cost V 4 bases and J 0 bases, with 14 bases left between them. The CDR3 nucleotides are TGTGCCAGCAGCTCGGGGGCGGGGTCCTCCTACGAGCAGTACTTC. Translating it yields CASSSGAGSSYEQYF. The variable domain in full, completed from reference TRBV9 and TRBJ2-7, reads DSGVTQTPKHLITATGQRVTLRCSPRSGDLSVYWYQQSLDQGLQFLIQYYNGEERAKGNILERFSAQQFPDLHSELNLSSLELGDSALYFCASSSGAGSSYEQYFGPGTRLTVT.

In this sample, this clone turned up a few times. The gene calls are TRBV30 and TRBJ1-5; TRBD1 agrees at 11 bases. The V and J ends lost 2 bases and 7 bases, in that order; junction bases with no gene match: 10. Germline V gene sequence: CDR1 GTSNPN, CDR2 SVGIG (reference sequence). This CDR3 is 16 amino acids long. CDR3 nucleotides: TGTGCCTGGAGTCCGATAGCCGGGACAGGGGGACAGCCCCAGCATTTT. Its protein is CAWSPIAGTGGQPQHF. Supplemented by reference TRBV30 and TRBJ1-5, the full variable domain reads SQTIHQWPATLVQPVGSPLSLECTVEGTSNPNLYWYRQAAGRGLQLLFYSVGIGQISSEVPQNLSASRPQDRQFILSSKKLLLSDSGFYLCAWSPIAGTGGQPQHFGDGTRLSIL.

The chain employs TRBV9 and TRBJ2-3; 11 bases line up with TRBD2. Germline CDR1 SGDLS, CDR2 YYNGEE. This CDR3 region has 15 residues. Germline trimming cut 1 base from V and 6 bases from J; bases unmatched to any gene: 4. The DNA of the CDR3 is TGTGCCAGCAGCGTAATAGCGGGAGGGCCGGATACGCAGTATTTT. Translated: CASSVIAGGPDTQYF.

CDR3 DNA: TGTGCCAGCTCCCCCGGGGTCGTGGAGACCCAGTACTTC. Amino acid sequence: CASSPGVVETQYF. The chain joins TRBV18 to TRBJ2-5, with TRBD2 as a possible D gene (5 bases). V was trimmed by 6 bases and J by 5 bases, leaving 13 bases between them. CDR3 length: 13 amino acids. The germline V gene has CDR1 KGHSH and CDR2 LQKENI.

Of note for this clone: One end of the junction varies from germline; a read error may be responsible. The sample holds other DNA sequences that translate to the same CDR3. This chain connects TRBV19 to TRBJ2-2; 7 positions agree with TRBD2. CDR3 length: 16 residues. Germline CDR1 is LNHDA and CDR2 is SQIVND (reference sequence). The CDR3 DNA reads TGTGCCAGTAGTATATCGGACGGGGGGAGTTACGGGGAGTTGTTTTTT. Its protein is CASSISDGGSYGELFF.

V gene TRBV18 combines with J gene TRBJ2-1, with 11 nucleotides matching TRBD2. Germline V gives CDR1 KGHSH, CDR2 LQKENI. This CDR3 region has 17 residues. V gave up 0 bases and J gave up 6 bases; unmatched junction bases: 7. The CDR3 reads CASSPPSITSGSNEQFF. The CDR3 DNA reads TGTGCCAGCTCACCACCGTCGATTACTAGCGGGAGCAATGAGCAGTTCTTC.

Notes on this clone: Germline and junction disagree at one end, which may indicate a read error. V is TRBV29-1 and J is TRBJ2-1; D is unresolved. The V gene's germline CDR1 is SQVTM and CDR2 ANQGSEA. This CDR3 region has 14 residues. CDR3 DNA sequence: TGCAGCGTTGAAGTGGTCAGCACCTACAAGGAGCAGTTCTTC. This gives the protein CSVEVVSTYKEQFF.

This clone was picked up a small number of times. The chain carries TRBV9 and TRBJ1-5; no firm D call. Trimming shortened V by 6 bases and J by 6 bases, and 10 bases separated the two germline ends. Germline V gives CDR1 SGDLS, CDR2 YYNGEE. CDR3 length equals 12 residues. CDR3 residues: CASNRGPQPQHF. The CDR3 region has the DNA TGTGCCAGCAATAGAGGTCCTCAGCCCCAGCATTTT.

The V call is TRBV28, the J call TRBJ1-5, with D hard to call. The germline CDR1 and CDR2 sequences are MDHEN and SYDVKM. Trimming left V 2 bases short and J 9 bases short, with 8 bases between. CDR3 length: 12 amino acids. CDR3 bases: TGTGCCAGCAGTTTACCCCGGGGGCCCCAGCATTTT. Translation gives CASSLPRGPQHF.

V and J are TRBV25-1 and TRBJ1-3, with TRBD1 matching over 9 bases. The V and J ends lost 7 bases and 3 bases, in that order; junction bases with no gene match: 7. The CDR3 is 15 amino acids. CDR1 is MGHDK, CDR2 SYGVNS, per germline. The CDR3 region has the DNA TGTGCCAGCATATCGGGGACAGGGATTGGAAACACCATATATTTT. Protein product: CASISGTGIGNTIYF.

In its sample, this clone was seen a few times. The chain couples TRBV27 to TRBJ2-2, with D possibly TRBD1 on 6 matching bases. This CDR3 is 15 amino acids long. CDR1 and CDR2 (germline): MNHEY, SMNVEV (reference sequence). The ends were cut back, 7 bases at V and 6 bases at J, with 18 bases in the middle. The CDR3 sequence: CASTFIYGGSGELFF. The CDR3 coding sequence is TGTGCCAGCACTTTCATATATGGGGGCTCCGGGGAGCTGTTTTTT.